The sequence of this T cell receptor beta chain was determined in a study of human T cells and chemical hapten exposure. Study summary: Sensitization applied 2% DPC to approximately 2 cm by approximately 2 cm of upper inner arm skin. TCR yield per sample varied, mainly due to pooled library volumes.

Specified time point: pre-sensitization, week 0. Described treatment: therapeutic diphenylcyclopropenone sensitization with weekly scalp DPC. Donors were 18 to 70-year-old alopecia patients suitable for DPC. With V trimmed by 1 base and J by 2 bases, 2 bases remained unmatched. The germline V gene has CDR1 DFQATT and CDR2 SNEGSKA (reference sequence). The CDR3 has 15 residues. TCRdb analysed the RACE reads with MiXCR anew, one entry per CDR3 protein. This table has about 120,000 distinct CDR3 sequences, roughly 13% appearing once. The sequencing here drew on whole blood, taken in connection with sensitization to the hapten diphenylcyclopropenone (DPC). This chain joins TRBV20-1 and TRBJ2-3; 11 positions match TRBD2. This clonotype was sampled from a woman between 18 and 30 years old with alopecia areata. Some clones in this sample may be carry-over from other donors' samples. CDR3 sequence: CSARALAGVTDTQYF. In nucleotides, the CDR3 is TGCAGTGCTAGAGCACTAGCGGGGGTCACAGATACGCAGTATTTT.